A selection of T cell receptor beta chains follows, all from one sample in a study of response to subunit inactivated influenza vaccine. TCRdb redid the calling of the RT-PCR reads with MiXCR, one entry per CDR3 protein. The repertoire holds around 570,000 distinct CDR3 sequences, under 9% seen once, with 10% to 15% in the top ten. The sample here was PBMCs from blood, taken around 25 months after vaccination. The receptors come from a man between 50 and 70 years old who received an inactivated influenza vaccine. Both conserved end residues are part of each CDR3. A D gene is named only where the DNA matches it firmly. Clone size is not always given. Where it is, it says once, few, many or a class for expanded clones.

J gene | D gene | clone size | V gene | CDR3 protein | CDR3 DNA
TRBJ2-7 | . | . | TRBV4-3 | CASSQAAGTYEQYF | TGCGCCAGCAGCCAAGCTGCGGGGACCTACGAGCAGTACTTC
TRBJ2-1 | . | few | TRBV7-2 | CASSSVTGRNNEQFF | TGTGCCAGCAGCTCCGTAACCGGACGGAACAATGAGCAGTTCTTC
TRBJ1-6 | . | . | TRBV18 | CASSLDPTGDSPLHF | TGTGCCAGCTCCCTGGACCCCACAGGTGATTCACCCCTCCACTTT
TRBJ2-1 | . | few | TRBV4-1 | CASSQPQGPYSYNEQFF | TGCGCCAGCAGCCAGCCCCAGGGGCCCTACTCCTACAATGAGCAGTTCTTC
TRBJ1-1 | . | few | TRBV29-1 | CSVLRPNMNTEAFF | TGCAGCGTTTTGAGGCCGAATATGAACACTGAAGCTTTCTTT
TRBJ2-7 | . | few | TRBV18 | CASSPPGRRRGEQYF | TGTGCCAGCTCACCACCGGGGAGGAGAAGGGGCGAGCAGTACTTC
TRBJ1-4 | . | . | TRBV5-1 | CASSWTGANGEKLFF | TGCGCCAGCAGCTGGACCGGGGCCAACGGGGAAAAACTGTTTTTT
TRBJ1-2 | TRBD1 | few | TRBV24-1 | CATSGPEWDRAGYTF | TGTGCCACCAGTGGCCCCGAGTGGGACAGGGCCGGCTACACCTTC
TRBJ2-7 | TRBD2 | . | TRBV5-1 | CASSLGALAEYEQYF | TGCGCCAGCAGCTTGGGTGCACTAGCGGAATACGAGCAGTACTTC
TRBJ1-5 | . | few | TRBV6-2/TRBV6-3 | CASSYPAEYQPQHF | TGTGCCAGCAGTTACCCGGCAGAGTATCAGCCCCAGCATTTT
TRBJ2-1 | . | few | TRBV6-5 | CASSYGDIYNEQFF | TGTGCCAGCAGTTACGGGGACATTTACAATGAGCAGTTCTTC
TRBJ2-4 | TRBD2 | few | TRBV28 | CASRGAGGNLAKNIQYF | TGTGCCAGCAGAGGAGCGGGAGGAAATCTAGCCAAAAACATTCAGTACTTC
TRBJ2-7 | . | . | TRBV6-1 | CASSPRHQGYEQYF | TGTGCCAGCAGTCCCCGTCACCAGGGCTACGAGCAGTACTTC
TRBJ1-1 | . | . | TRBV28 | CASSRTLDSYTEAFF | TGTGCCAGCAGTCGCACACTAGACAGCTACACTGAAGCTTTCTTT
TRBJ2-2 | TRBD2 | . | TRBV6-2/TRBV6-3 | CASRRLAGSTGELFF | TGTGCCAGCAGAAGACTAGCGGGAAGCACCGGGGAGCTGTTTTTT
TRBJ1-2 | . | many | TRBV12-3/TRBV12-4 | CASSSIRAAGGYTF | TGTGCCAGCAGTTCGATTAGGGCAGCGGGGGGCTACACCTTC
TRBJ2-3 | TRBD1 | few | TRBV7-9 | CASSPRTGSLTDTQYF | TGTGCCAGCAGCCCCCGGACAGGGTCGCTCACAGATACGCAGTATTTT
TRBJ1-6 | . | few | TRBV30 | CAWKVQQNSPLHF | TGTGCCTGGAAGGTTCAACAGAATTCACCCCTCCACTTT
TRBJ2-7 | . | few | TRBV7-3 | CASSFPREQYF | TGTGCCAGCAGCTTTCCGCGGGAGCAGTACTTC
TRBJ2-7 | . | few | TRBV12-3/TRBV12-4 | CASSPSNQGSYEQYF | TGTGCCAGCAGTCCGTCAAACCAGGGGTCCTACGAGCAGTACTTC
TRBJ1-4 | . | . | TRBV4-1 | CASSQDHRVGEKLFF | TGCGCCAGCAGCCAAGACCACAGGGTAGGCGAAAAACTGTTTTTT
TRBJ2-1 | TRBD2 | few | TRBV20-1 | CSASQQRGLAGVNEQFF | TGCAGTGCTAGCCAGCAGAGGGGACTAGCGGGAGTAAATGAGCAGTTCTTC
TRBJ2-3 | TRBD2 | many | TRBV5-1 | CASRRVGTSDTQYF | TGCGCCAGCAGGCGTGTGGGGACTAGTGATACGCAGTATTTT
TRBJ1-1 | TRBD1 | . | TRBV5-4 | CASSPRGKWDTEAFF | TGTGCCAGCAGCCCCAGGGGGAAGTGGGACACTGAAGCTTTCTTT
TRBJ1-2 | TRBD1 | few | TRBV28 | CASRDRIRSYGYTF | TGTGCCAGCAGGGACAGGATTCGATCCTATGGCTACACCTTC
TRBJ2-7 | . | . | TRBV7-2 | CASSSTSGNYEQYF | TGTGCCAGCAGCTCTACCAGCGGAAACTACGAGCAGTACTTC
TRBJ2-1 | . | . | TRBV11-2 | CASTPRFF | TGTGCCAGCACCCCCAGGTTCTTC
TRBJ1-2 | . | many | TRBV7-9 | CASSSIVYGYTF | TGTGCCAGCAGCTCGATCGTATATGGCTACACCTTC
TRBJ2-7 | TRBD2 | few | TRBV11-2 | CASSRGLALSYEQYF | TGTGCCAGCAGTAGGGGACTAGCGCTGTCCTACGAGCAGTACTTC
TRBJ2-7 | TRBD1 | . | TRBV7-2 | CASSLDGTGGARQYF | TGTGCCAGCAGCTTAGACGGGACAGGGGGCGCCAGGCAGTACTTC
TRBJ2-5 | TRBD1 | . | TRBV7-7 | CASSTGVRQTQYF | TGTGCCAGCAGCACAGGGGTCCGTCAGACCCAGTACTTC
TRBJ1-6 | TRBD1 | few | TRBV4-2 | CASSHDRGGNSPLHF | TGTGCCAGCAGCCATGACAGGGGGGGTAATTCACCCCTCCACTTT
TRBJ1-1 | . | . | TRBV12-3/TRBV12-4 | CASSFRHGMNTEAFF | TGTGCCAGCAGTTTCCGACACGGGATGAACACTGAAGCTTTCTTT
TRBJ2-7 | TRBD2 | few | TRBV28 | CASSLLAGVGAYEQYF | TGTGCCAGCTCCCTACTAGCGGGAGTAGGAGCCTACGAGCAGTACTTC
TRBJ2-5 | . | . | TRBV20-1 | CSAQDMVETQYF | TGCAGTGCTCAGGACATGGTGGAGACCCAGTACTTC